Sequencing of this T cell receptor (beta chain) was carried out in a study of T cell responses to AZD1222 COVID-19 vaccine. On this clone itself: The antigen is not known. Compared with germline, one end of the junction differs, possibly owing to a read error.

Germline loops: CDR1 SNHLY, CDR2 FYNNEI. The CDR3 is 15 amino acids. The table came from immunoSEQ multiplex PCR; TCRdb's copy has only in-frame clones and leaves some out. The table shows 150,000 to 200,000 clones, with 92% occurring only once. Study results and caveats: Clonal diversity was possibly underestimated; the donors were predominantly white British and more often female.

The material sequenced was peripheral blood, taken on day 0 of AZD1222 vaccination. This sequence was found in an adult in good health. V gene TRBV2 combines with J gene TRBJ2-1; 10 nucleotides line up with TRBD2. Written as DNA, the CDR3 is TGTGCCAGCAGAGAAGCGGGAGGGCCGGTCAATGAGCAGTTCTTC. It codes for CASREAGGPVNEQFF.